Below are 10 T cell receptor beta chains sequenced from a single sample in a study of beta chain features in type 1 diabetes. Overall study results and limits: People with Type 1 diabetes carried modestly yet significantly shorter TCRB CDR3s in all four CD4+ subsets.

These TCRs' antigens remain unknown. Investigators reverse transcribed all isolated RNA, so they sequenced expressed TCRB transcripts. The method was immunoSEQ multiplex PCR; TCRdb's version includes in-frame clones alone and lacks a portion of them. The repertoire holds approximately 150,000 clones, with approximately 10% as singletons. What was sequenced was central memory CD4+ T cells from blood. These TCRs come from a man in his thirties or forties with type 1 diabetes.

The J gene is TRBJ1-1, the V gene TRBV29-1; the D is unclear. The CDR3 runs to 13 residues. Trimming removed 4 bases at V and 1 base at J, with 10 bases between. CDR1 and CDR2 from the germline V gene are SQVTM and ANQGSEA. CDR3 coding DNA: TGCAGCGTTGTCAGGCTCCCGAACACTGAAGCTTTCTTT. Translated: CSVVRLPNTEAFF. Complete variable domain (other parts from reference TRBV29-1 and TRBJ1-1): SAVISQKPSRDICQRGTSLTIQCQVDSQVTMMFWYRQQPGQSLTLIATANQGSEATYESGFVIDKFPISRPNLTFSTLTVSNMSPEDSSIYLCSVVRLPNTEAFFGQGTRLTVV.

V is TRBV9 and J is TRBJ2-1, with a possible D match to TRBD2 (5 bases). The germline gives CDR1 SGDLS, CDR2 YYNGEE. This CDR3 is built from 16 residues. Trimming pared 4 bases from V and 4 bases from J, leaving 18 bases between. The CDR3: CASSPDPAGGYNEQFF. The CDR3 DNA follows: TGTGCCAGCAGCCCCGATCCGGCGGGTGGGTACAATGAGCAGTTCTTC.

This clone appeared a few times. DNA of the CDR3: TGTGCCAGCAGCTTTAGCGGCACAGATACGCAGTATTTT. It is translated as CASSFSGTDTQYF. This sequence joins TRBV7-2 and TRBJ2-3; D is perhaps TRBD2 (5 bases). This CDR3 has 13 amino acids. Trimming pared 3 bases from V and 1 base from J, leaving 5 bases between. In germline, CDR1 is SGHTA, CDR2 FQGNSA.

This clone was picked up a small number of times. The DNA for the CDR3 is TGTGCCAGCAGTTTATCAGGAGGCCACGAGCAGTACTTC. The encoded protein is CASSLSGGHEQYF. This chain connects TRBV27 to TRBJ2-7; D may be TRBD2 (5 bases). V lost 0 bases to trimming and J lost 5 bases, with 8 bases between them. The CDR3 sequence is 13 residues long. Germline V CDR1 and CDR2: MNHEY, SMNVEV (reference sequence).

This clone turned up a few times. The gene calls are TRBV6-5 and TRBJ1-2, with D uncertain. Trimming cost V 10 bases and J 9 bases, with 18 bases left between them. Per germline, CDR1 MNHEY and CDR2 SVGAGI. This CDR3 has 12 amino acids. The CDR3 is CATLNSLYRYTF. The CDR3 bases are TGTGCCACCCTTAACAGCCTTTATCGCTACACCTTC.

This chain links TRBV7-2 with TRBJ1-5; TRBD1 agrees at 7 bases. V lost 5 bases and J lost 5; bases outside the gene matches: 6. The CDR3 is 14 residues long. CDR1 and CDR2 from the germline V gene are SGHTA and FQGNSA. The CDR3 DNA is TGTGCCAGCAGCCACGGACAGGCTTATCAGCCCCAGCATTTT. Protein: CASSHGQAYQPQHF.

The V gene is TRBV5-1, the J gene TRBJ1-1; D is ambiguous. Germline V gives CDR1 SGHRS, CDR2 YFSETQ. The V gene lost 0 bases and the J gene lost 1 base, with 10 bases spanning the gap. The CDR3 covers 15 residues. CDR3 in amino acids: CASSLASSSNTEAFF. The DNA of the CDR3 is TGCGCCAGCAGCTTGGCAAGTAGCTCGAACACTGAAGCTTTCTTT.

This clone was found a few times. V gene TRBV10-3 combines with J gene TRBJ1-1, with TRBD1 as a possible D gene (6 bases). This CDR3 spans 11 amino acids. Germline assignment: CDR1 ENHRY and CDR2 SYGVKD. V was trimmed by 5 bases and J by 9 bases, leaving 10 bases between them. CDR3 in DNA: TGTGCCATCAGTCAGGGGTCCAAAGCTTTCTTT. It yields the protein CAISQGSKAFF.

CDR3 DNA sequence: TGTGCCAGCAGTGAACCAGGGACAGCCACTGAAGCTTTCTTT. This translates into CASSEPGTATEAFF. J is TRBJ1-1 and V is TRBV25-1; 7 nucleotides match TRBD1. CDR1 is MGHDK, CDR2 SYGVNS, per germline. This CDR3 spans 14 amino acids. J was trimmed by 4 bases and V by 2 bases; bases with no gene match: 4. Complete variable domain (other parts from reference TRBV25-1 and TRBJ1-1): EADIYQTPRYLVIGTGKKITLECSQTMGHDKMYWYQQDPGMELHLIHYSYGVNSTEKGDLSSESTVSRIRTEHFPLTLESARPSHTSQYLCASSEPGTATEAFFGQGTRLTVV.

The CDR3 coding sequence is TGTGCCAGCAGCGGAGACAGGGGGCTGATCACTGAAGCTTTCTTT. Residues: CASSGDRGLITEAFF. This chain connects TRBV9 to TRBJ1-1, with 10 bases fitting TRBD1. This CDR3 is built from 15 residues. The V segment lost 3 bases and the J segment 4 bases; nucleotides outside the gene matches: 6. Germline loops: CDR1 SGDLS, CDR2 YYNGEE.